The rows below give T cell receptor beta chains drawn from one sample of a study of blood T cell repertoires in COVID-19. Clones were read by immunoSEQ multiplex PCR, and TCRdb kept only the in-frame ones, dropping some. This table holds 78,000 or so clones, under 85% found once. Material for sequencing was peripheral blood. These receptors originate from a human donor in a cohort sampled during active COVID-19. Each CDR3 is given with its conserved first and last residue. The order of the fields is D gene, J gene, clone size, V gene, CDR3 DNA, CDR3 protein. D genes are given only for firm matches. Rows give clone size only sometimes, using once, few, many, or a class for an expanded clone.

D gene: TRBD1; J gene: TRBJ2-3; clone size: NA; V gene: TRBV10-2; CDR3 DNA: TGCGCCACCGAGACAGGGGCAGGGGATACGCAGTATTTT; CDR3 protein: CATETGAGDTQYF
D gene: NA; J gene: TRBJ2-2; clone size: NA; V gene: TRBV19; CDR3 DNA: TGTGCCAGTAGTCCCCCACAGGGCGACACCGGGGAGCTGTTTTTT; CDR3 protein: CASSPPQGDTGELFF
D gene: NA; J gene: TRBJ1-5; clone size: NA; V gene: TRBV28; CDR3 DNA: TGTGCCAGCACCTCTGGGAGGCAGCCCCAGCATTTT; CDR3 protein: CASTSGRQPQHF
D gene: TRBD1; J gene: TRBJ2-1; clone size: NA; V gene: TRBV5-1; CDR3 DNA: TGCGCCAGCAGCTCAGGACAGGTAGACAATGAGCAGTTCTTC; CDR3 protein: CASSSGQVDNEQFF
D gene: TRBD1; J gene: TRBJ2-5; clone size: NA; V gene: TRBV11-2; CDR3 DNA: TGTGCCAGCAGCATTACAGGGGCGCAGACCCAGTACTTC; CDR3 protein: CASSITGAQTQYF
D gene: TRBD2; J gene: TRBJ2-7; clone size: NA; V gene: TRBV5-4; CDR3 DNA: TGTGCCAGCAGCAATGGACTAGCGGGCCTAACCTACGAGCAGTACTTC; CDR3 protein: CASSNGLAGLTYEQYF
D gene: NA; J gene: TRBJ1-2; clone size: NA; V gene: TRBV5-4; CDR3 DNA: TGTGCCAGCAGCCACCCTTCCGGGGGGATAAACGGCTACACCTTC; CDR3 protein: CASSHPSGGINGYTF
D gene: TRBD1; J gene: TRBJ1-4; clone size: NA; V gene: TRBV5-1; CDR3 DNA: TGCGCCAGCAGCTTGATGGACCGCACAGGGGAACTGTTTTTT; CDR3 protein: CASSLMDRTGELFF
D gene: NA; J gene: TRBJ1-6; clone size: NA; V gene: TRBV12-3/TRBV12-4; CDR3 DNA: TGTGCCAGCAGGACAGGCTATAATTCACCCCTCCACTTT; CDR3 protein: CASRTGYNSPLHF
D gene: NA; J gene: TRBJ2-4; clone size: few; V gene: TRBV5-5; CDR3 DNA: TGTGCCAGCAGCTTGGCGGGGTCAGGGGCATCCAAAAACATTCAGTACTTC; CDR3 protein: CASSLAGSGASKNIQYF
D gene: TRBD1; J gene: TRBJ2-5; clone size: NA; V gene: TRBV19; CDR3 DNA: TGTGCCAGTAGTCTCACCGTCGGACAGGGCACTGGAAAGACCCAGTACTTC; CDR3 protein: CASSLTVGQGTGKTQYF
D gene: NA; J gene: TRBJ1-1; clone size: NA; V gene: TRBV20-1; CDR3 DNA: TGCAGTGCTAGTACCAGGGTCGCGGGGACTGAAGCTTTCTTT; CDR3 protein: CSASTRVAGTEAFF
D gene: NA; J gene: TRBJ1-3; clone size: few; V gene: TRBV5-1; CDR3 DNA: TGCGCCAGCAGCTTGGGTCTAGGGGACTCTGGAAACACCATATATTTT; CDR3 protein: CASSLGLGDSGNTIYF
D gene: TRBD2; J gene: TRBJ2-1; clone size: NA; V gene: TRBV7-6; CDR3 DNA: TGTGCCAGCAGCTCCGGACTAGCAGCTTACAATGAGCAGTTCTTC; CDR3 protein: CASSSGLAAYNEQFF
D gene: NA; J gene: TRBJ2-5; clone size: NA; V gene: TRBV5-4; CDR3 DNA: TGTGCCAGCAGCCCCGCGGGGCTGGAGACCCAGTACTTC; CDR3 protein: CASSPAGLETQYF
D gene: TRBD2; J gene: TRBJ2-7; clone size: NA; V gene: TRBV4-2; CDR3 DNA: TGTGCCAGCAGCCAGCCCGAGCGGGAGAATTCCGAGCAGTACTTC; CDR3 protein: CASSQPERENSEQYF
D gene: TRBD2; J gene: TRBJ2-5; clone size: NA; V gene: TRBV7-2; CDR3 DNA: TGTGCCAGCAGCTTGGCTAGCGGGGGGGCTGGCCAAGAGACCCAGTACTTC; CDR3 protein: CASSLASGGAGQETQYF
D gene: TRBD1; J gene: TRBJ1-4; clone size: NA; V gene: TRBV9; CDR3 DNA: TGTGCCAGCAGCCCCCGATTACAGGGGGCAAGAGGGGAACTGTTTTTT; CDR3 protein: CASSPRLQGARGELFF
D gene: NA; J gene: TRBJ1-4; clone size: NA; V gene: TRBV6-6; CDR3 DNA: TGTGCCAGCAGCGACCCGACAGCAACTAATGAAAAACTGTTTTTT; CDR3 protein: CASSDPTATNEKLFF
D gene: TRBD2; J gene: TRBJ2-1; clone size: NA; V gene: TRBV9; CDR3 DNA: TGTGCCAGCAGCCCCCCGGGTAGCGGGAGAGGGGAGCAGTTCTTC; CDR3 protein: CASSPPGSGRGEQFF
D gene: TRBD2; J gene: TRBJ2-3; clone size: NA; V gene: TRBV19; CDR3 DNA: TGTGCCAGTAGTTCGCAACTAGCGGGAGGGCCAGGGGTTGCAGATACGCAGTATTTT; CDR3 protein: CASSSQLAGGPGVADTQYF
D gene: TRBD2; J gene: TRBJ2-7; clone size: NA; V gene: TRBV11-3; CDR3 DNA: TGTGCCAGCAGCTTAGTAGGGACTAGCGACTACGAGCAGTACTTC; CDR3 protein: CASSLVGTSDYEQYF
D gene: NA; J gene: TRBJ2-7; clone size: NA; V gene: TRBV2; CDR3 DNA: TGTGCCAGCAGTGGGGGAGTCACGAGCTCCTACGAGCAGTACTTC; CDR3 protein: CASSGGVTSSYEQYF
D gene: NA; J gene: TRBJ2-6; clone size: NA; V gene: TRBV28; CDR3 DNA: TGTGCCAGCATCAGGAACGCTGGGGCCAACGTCCTGACTTTC; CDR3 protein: CASIRNAGANVLTF
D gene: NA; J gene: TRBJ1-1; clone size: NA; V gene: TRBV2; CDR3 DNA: TGTGCCAGCAGTGAAGGGTGGCAACGGAACACTGAAGCTTTCTTT; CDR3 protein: CASSEGWQRNTEAFF
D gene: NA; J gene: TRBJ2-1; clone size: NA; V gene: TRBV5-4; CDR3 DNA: TGTGCCAGCAGCTTGGGACAGGTGATCAATGAGCAGTTCTTC; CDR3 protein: CASSLGQVINEQFF
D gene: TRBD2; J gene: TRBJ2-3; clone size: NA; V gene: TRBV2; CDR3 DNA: TGTGCCAGCAGACCCCCCTCTAGCGGGGGGCTGTACACAGATACGCAGTATTTT; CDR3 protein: CASRPPSSGGLYTDTQYF
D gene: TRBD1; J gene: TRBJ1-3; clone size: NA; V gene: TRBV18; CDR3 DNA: TGTGCCAGCCGGACAGGTCAGAACTCTGGAAACACCATATATTTT; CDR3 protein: CASRTGQNSGNTIYF
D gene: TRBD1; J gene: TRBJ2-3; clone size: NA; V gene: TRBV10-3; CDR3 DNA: TGTGCCATCAGTTTGGCAGGGGGCTCCACAGATACGCAGTATTTT; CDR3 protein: CAISLAGGSTDTQYF
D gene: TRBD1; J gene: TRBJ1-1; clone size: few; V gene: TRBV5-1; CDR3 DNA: TGCGCCAGCAGCTCTGGACAGGGCGGGTACGGTGAAGCTTTCTTT; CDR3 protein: CASSSGQGGYGEAFF
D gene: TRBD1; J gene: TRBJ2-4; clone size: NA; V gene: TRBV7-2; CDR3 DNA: TGTGCCAGCAGCGACGACAGGGCGGCCAAAAACATTCAGTACTTC; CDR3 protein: CASSDDRAAKNIQYF
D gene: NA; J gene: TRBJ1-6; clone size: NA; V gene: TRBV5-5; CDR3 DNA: TGTGCCAGCAGCTTGGGTACAATCTCACCCCTCCACTTT; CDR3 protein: CASSLGTISPLHF
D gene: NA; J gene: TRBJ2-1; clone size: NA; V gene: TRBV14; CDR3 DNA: TGTGCCAGCAGCCCAGCCATGGGGACTGCGGAGAGTAGATCCAATGAGCAGTTCTTC; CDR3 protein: CASSPAMGTAESRSNEQFF
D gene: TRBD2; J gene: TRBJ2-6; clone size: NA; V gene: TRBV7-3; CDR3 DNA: TGTGCCAGCACCCCGGGGGGGGGTGGGGCCAACGTCCTGACTTTC; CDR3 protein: CASTPGGGGANVLTF
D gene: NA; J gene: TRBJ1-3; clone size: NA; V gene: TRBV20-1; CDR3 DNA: TGCAGTGCTAGTTACAGGGCCTCTGGAAACACCATATATTTT; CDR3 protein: CSASYRASGNTIYF
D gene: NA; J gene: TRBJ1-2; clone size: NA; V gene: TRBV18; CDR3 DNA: TGTGCCAGCTCACCAAAGGGAGATAACTATGGCTACACCTTC; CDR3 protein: CASSPKGDNYGYTF
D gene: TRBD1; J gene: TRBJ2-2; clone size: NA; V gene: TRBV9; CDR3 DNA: TGTGCCAGCAGATCCTCGACAGGGGTCACCGGGGAGCTGTTTTTT; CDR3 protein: CASRSSTGVTGELFF
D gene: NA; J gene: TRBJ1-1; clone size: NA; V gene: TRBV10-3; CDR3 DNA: TGTGCCATCAGTGAAACCCGGGGAGGGAGCAGGACTGAAGCTTTCTTT; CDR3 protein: CAISETRGGSRTEAFF
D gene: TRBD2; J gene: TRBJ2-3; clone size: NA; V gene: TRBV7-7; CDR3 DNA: TGTGCCAGCAGCTCCGGGACTAGCGCAGATACGCAGTATTTT; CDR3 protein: CASSSGTSADTQYF
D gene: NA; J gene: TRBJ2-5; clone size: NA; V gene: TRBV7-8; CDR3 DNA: TGTGCCAGCAGCTTTGAGGGAGGTGGGACCCAGTACTTC; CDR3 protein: CASSFEGGGTQYF
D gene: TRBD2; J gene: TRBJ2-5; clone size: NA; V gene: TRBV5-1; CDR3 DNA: TGCGCCAGCAGCCCTCAGCCTTCGGGCGGGGGGCAAGAGACCCAGTACTTC; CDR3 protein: CASSPQPSGGGQETQYF
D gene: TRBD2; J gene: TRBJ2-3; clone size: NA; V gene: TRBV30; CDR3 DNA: TGTGCCTGGAGTGTACGGGGGGGAATCAGAGATACGCAGTATTTT; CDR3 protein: CAWSVRGGIRDTQYF
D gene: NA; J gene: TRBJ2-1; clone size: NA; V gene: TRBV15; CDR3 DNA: TGTGCCACCAGCCGGCCTAGCGTGGATGAGCAGTTCTTC; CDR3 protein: CATSRPSVDEQFF